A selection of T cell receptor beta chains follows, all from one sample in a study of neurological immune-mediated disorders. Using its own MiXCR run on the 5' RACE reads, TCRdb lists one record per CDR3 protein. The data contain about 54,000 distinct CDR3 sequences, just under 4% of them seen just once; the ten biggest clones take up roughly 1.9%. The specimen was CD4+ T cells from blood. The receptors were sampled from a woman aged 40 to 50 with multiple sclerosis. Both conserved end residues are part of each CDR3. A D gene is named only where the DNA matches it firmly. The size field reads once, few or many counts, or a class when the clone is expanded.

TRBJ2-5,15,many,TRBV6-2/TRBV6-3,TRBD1,TGTGCCAGCAGCCCAACCCACAGGGGCAGGGAGACCCAGTACTTC,CASSPTHRGRETQYF
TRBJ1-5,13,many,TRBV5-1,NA,TGCGCCAGCAGCTTCGAGGTGGGGCAGCCCCAGCATTTT,CASSFEVGQPQHF
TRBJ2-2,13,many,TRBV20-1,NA,TGCAGTGCTAGTCCTCGGAACACCGGGGAGCTGTTTTTT,CSASPRNTGELFF
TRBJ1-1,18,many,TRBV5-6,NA,TGTGCCAGCAGCCCAATAAGGCAAGTGGCGGTCGGGAACACTGAAGCTTTCTTT,CASSPIRQVAVGNTEAFF
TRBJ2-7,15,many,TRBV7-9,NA,TGTGCCAGCAGCTTAGCTCAGGGCCCCACCTACGAGCAGTACTTC,CASSLAQGPTYEQYF
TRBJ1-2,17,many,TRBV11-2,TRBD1,TGTGCCAGCAGCACCCTAAGACAGGGGGCCGGGACTTATGGCTACACCTTC,CASSTLRQGAGTYGYTF
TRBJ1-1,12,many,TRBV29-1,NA,TGCAGCGAAAAGCAGGGAAACACTGAAGCTTTCTTT,CSEKQGNTEAFF
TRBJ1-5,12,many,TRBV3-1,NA,TGTGCCAGCAGCCAAGGGAGTCAGCCCCAGCATTTT,CASSQGSQPQHF
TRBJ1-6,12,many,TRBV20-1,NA,TGCAGTGCTAGGGGATTTAATTCACCCCTCCACTTT,CSARGFNSPLHF
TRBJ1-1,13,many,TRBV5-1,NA,TGCGCCAGCAGCCTGGGCTTTGACACTGAAGCTTTCTTT,CASSLGFDTEAFF
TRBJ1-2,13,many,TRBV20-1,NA,TGCAGTGCTAGGCTCCGGGAAGGGCACGGCTACACCTTC,CSARLREGHGYTF
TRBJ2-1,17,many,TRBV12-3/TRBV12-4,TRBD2,TGTGCCAGCACCCGATTTAGCGGGTTCAGCTCCTACAATGAGCAGTTCTTC,CASTRFSGFSSYNEQFF
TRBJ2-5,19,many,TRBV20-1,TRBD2,TGCAGTGCTACCAACTCACCAAGGACTAGCGGGGGGCCGGTGGAGACCCAGTACTTC,CSATNSPRTSGGPVETQYF
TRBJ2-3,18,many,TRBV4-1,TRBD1,TGCGCCAGCAGCCCAAGGCCGTTTCCTCGGACAGGGACAGATACGCAGTATTTT,CASSPRPFPRTGTDTQYF
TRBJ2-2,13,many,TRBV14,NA,TGTGCCAGCAGCCGGACGGTTACCGGGGAGCTGTTTTTT,CASSRTVTGELFF
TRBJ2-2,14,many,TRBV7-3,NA,TGTGCCAGCAGCCGGGACACGAACACCGGGGAGCTGTTTTTT,CASSRDTNTGELFF
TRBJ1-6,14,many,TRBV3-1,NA,TGTGCCAGCAGCCAGGGGTCGGAAGTTTCACCCCTCCACTTT,CASSQGSEVSPLHF
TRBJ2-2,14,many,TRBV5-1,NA,TGCGCCAGCAGCTTGGGACAGACCACCGGGGAGCTGTTTTTT,CASSLGQTTGELFF
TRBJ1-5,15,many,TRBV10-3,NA,TGTGCCATCAGTGACGCCAAGGGGGGAAATCAGCCCCAGCATTTT,CAISDAKGGNQPQHF
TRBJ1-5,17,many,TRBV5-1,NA,TGCGCCAGCAGCTTGGATCCTGTGGACCTAGTCAATCAGCCCCAGCATTTT,CASSLDPVDLVNQPQHF
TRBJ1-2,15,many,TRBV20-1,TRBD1,TGCAGTGCTAGAAACAGGGGAGCATTAGAATATGGCTACACCTTC,CSARNRGALEYGYTF
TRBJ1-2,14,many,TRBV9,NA,TGTGCCAGCAGCTTACAGACAGCTAACTATGGCTACACCTTC,CASSLQTANYGYTF
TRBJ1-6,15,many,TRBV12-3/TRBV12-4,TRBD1,TGTGCCAGCAGTTTAGCGAGGGGACAGAATTCACCCCTCCACTTT,CASSLARGQNSPLHF
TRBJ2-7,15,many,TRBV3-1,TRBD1,TGTGCCAGCGGACCTTGGGACAGGGGCTCCTACGAGCAGTACTTC,CASGPWDRGSYEQYF